This entry features one T cell receptor beta chain sequence. No antigen is known for it. One base away there is no much larger clone; base qualities are not given. Its CDR3 holds 15 amino acids, cysteine through phenylalanine. Only the CDR3 part of the read is kept: 45 bases, read in frame from the first base. From V the trimming removes 5 bases and from J it removes 2 bases, while the gene matches leave 3 bases of the junction unaccounted for. Via the germline V gene, CDR1 is SGHAT and CDR2 FQNNGV. This sample stems from a study of shared T cell receptors in the human thymus (dated by TCRdb to about 2021). Looking at the study overall: The study investigated the way shared, self-reactive T-cell receptor alpha chains are produced in the human thymus.

The library was built by means of the immunoSEQ multiplex PCR assay. As stored in TCRdb, this immuneACCESS dataset retains in-frame rearrangements with V and J assigned. A fraction of the clones does not appear; measured against another copy, unresolved V genes explain less than half of the discrepancy, and the remainder lacks a known reason. The sample yields a few hundred thousand clones; just under 95% were counted once. Of the sample, around 0.018% falls within the top ten clones. The specimen sequenced was thymocytes. The chain is encoded by TRBV11-2 joined to TRBJ2-1; 10 central bases correspond to TRBD2. The receptor comes from a human donor. The nucleotide sequence reads TGTGCCAGCAGCCTAGCGGGGGACCCCTACAATGAGCAGTTCTTC. Translated, it reads CASSLAGDPYNEQFF.